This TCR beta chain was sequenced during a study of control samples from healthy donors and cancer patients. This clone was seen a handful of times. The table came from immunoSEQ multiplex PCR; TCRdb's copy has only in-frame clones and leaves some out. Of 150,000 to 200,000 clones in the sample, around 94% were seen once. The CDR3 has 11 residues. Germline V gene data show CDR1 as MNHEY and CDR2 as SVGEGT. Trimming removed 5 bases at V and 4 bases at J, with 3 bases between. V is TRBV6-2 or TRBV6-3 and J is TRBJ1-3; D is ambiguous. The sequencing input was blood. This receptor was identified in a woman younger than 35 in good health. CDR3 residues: CASSTGNTIYF. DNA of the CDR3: TGTGCCAGCAGTACGGGAAACACCATATATTTT.